Listed below are T cell receptor beta chains from one sample, sequenced in a study of blood T cell repertoires in COVID-19. Generated by immunoSEQ multiplex PCR, the TCRdb table keeps only in-frame clones and is missing some. The sample has roughly 190,000 clones, about 85% seen once; the top ten hold roughly 8.2%. Sequenced input: peripheral blood. The receptors come from a woman aged 60-75 years with acute or convalescent COVID-19. Both conserved end residues are trimmed from each CDR3.

v_gene	j_gene	CDR3aa
TRBV27	TRBJ2-2	ASRIGGGYTGELF
TRBV28	TRBJ1-4	ASSLQGQREKLF
TRBV4-2	TRBJ1-2	ASSQAGAYGYT
TRBV6-5	TRBJ1-1	ASSYSMGRLNTEAF
TRBV2	TRBJ2-2	ASTPGGANTGELF
TRBV7-8	TRBJ2-5	ASSLASGVMGQETQY
TRBV11-2	TRBJ2-1	ASSFLRDRPEQF
TRBV6-1	TRBJ1-2	ASSDRHLANYGYT
TRBV5-8	TRBJ2-1	ASSLSGRSWNEQF
TRBV11-2	TRBJ1-3	ASSTGGLGSGNTIY
TRBV28	TRBJ1-1	ASSLAQGGTEAF
TRBV3-1/TRBV3-2	TRBJ2-2	ASSYTGSAGELF
TRBV19	TRBJ2-7	ASSPGLAGGEQY
TRBV5-1	TRBJ1-5	ASSSGQDNQPQH
TRBV4-1	TRBJ2-6	ASSQDRNTGDTGANVLT
TRBV7-3	TRBJ2-1	ASSLTATSGRDGEQF
TRBV5-4	TRBJ2-2	ASSRGLAGGNGELF
TRBV5-1	TRBJ1-5	ASSLEAGGANQPQH
TRBV9	TRBJ2-2	ASSHLGTSGSWDTGELF
TRBV7-9	TRBJ2-3	ASSLAGSSTQY
TRBV5-4	TRBJ2-7	ASSRRDRYHEQY
TRBV6-1	TRBJ1-2	ASSEEGRYGYT
TRBV6-5	TRBJ1-5	ASSSGLRKH
TRBV9	TRBJ2-1	ASSVASGGASSYNEQF
TRBV5-1	TRBJ1-3	ASSLEQVGNTIY
TRBV18	TRBJ1-1	ASSRPGDTEAF
TRBV14	TRBJ1-1	ASSFGRGNTEAF